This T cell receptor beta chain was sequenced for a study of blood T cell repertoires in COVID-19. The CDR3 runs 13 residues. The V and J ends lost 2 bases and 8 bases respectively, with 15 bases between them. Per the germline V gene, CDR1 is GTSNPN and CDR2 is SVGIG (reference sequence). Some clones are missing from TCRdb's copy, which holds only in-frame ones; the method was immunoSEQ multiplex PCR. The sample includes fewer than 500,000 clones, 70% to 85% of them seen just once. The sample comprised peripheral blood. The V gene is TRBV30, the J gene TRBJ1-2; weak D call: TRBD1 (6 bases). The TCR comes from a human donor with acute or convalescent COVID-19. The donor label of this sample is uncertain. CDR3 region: CAWSTQGIDGYTF. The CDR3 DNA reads TGTGCCTGGAGTACACAGGGAATCGACGGCTACACCTTC. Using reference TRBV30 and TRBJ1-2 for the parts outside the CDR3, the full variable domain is SQTIHQWPATLVQPVGSPLSLECTVEGTSNPNLYWYRQAAGRGLQLLFYSVGIGQISSEVPQNLSASRPQDRQFILSSKKLLLSDSGFYLCAWSTQGIDGYTFGSGTRLTVV.